This is a list of T cell receptor beta chains from one sample in a study of low-dose radiotherapy and immunotherapy resistance in tumors. TCRdb passed the reads through MiXCR, listing each CDR3 protein once. The table has roughly 100,000 distinct CDR3 sequences, 20% to 25% seen once. Sequencing used PBMCs, obtained after low-dose radiotherapy plus immunotherapy. The receptors shown here come from a female donor with ovarian cancer. Each CDR3 is given with its conserved first and last residue. The D gene is left open where the match is weak. Clone size appears in some rows only: once, few, many, or a class for an expanded clone.

J gene,clone size,V gene,D gene,CDR3 protein,CDR3 DNA
TRBJ2-3,many,TRBV20-1,TRBD1,CSARDRDRGQYTQYF,TGCAGTGCTAGAGATCGGGACAGGGGGCAATATACGCAGTATTTT
TRBJ2-1,many,TRBV3-1,TRBD2,CASSQSSSGGNEQFF,TGTGCCAGCAGCCAATCGTCTAGCGGGGGCAATGAGCAGTTCTTC
TRBJ2-3,many,TRBV28,-,CASSLLGAGPSTDTQYF,TGTGCCAGCAGTTTACTCGGGGCAGGTCCTAGCACAGATACGCAGTATTTT
TRBJ2-1,many,TRBV9,-,CASSAGLATNEQFF,TGTGCCAGCTCCGCAGGACTGGCGACCAATGAGCAGTTCTTC
TRBJ1-6,many,TRBV27,-,CASSPAGGRYSPLHF,TGTGCCAGCAGTCCCGCCGGGGGGCGTTATTCACCCCTCCACTTT
TRBJ2-7,many,TRBV6-5,-,CASSRGGQGSYEQYF,TGTGCCAGCAGTAGGGGAGGGCAGGGGTCCTACGAGCAGTACTTC
TRBJ1-3,many,TRBV6-6,-,CASSYGDTGGNTIYF,TGTGCCAGCAGTTACGGTGACACCGGAGGAAACACCATATATTTT
TRBJ1-4,many,TRBV4-1,-,CASTKGQVNEKLFF,TGCGCCAGCACAAAGGGGCAGGTGAATGAAAAACTGTTTTTT
TRBJ1-5,-,TRBV20-1,TRBD1,CSAREDRGNQPQHF,TGCAGTGCTAGAGAAGACAGGGGCAATCAGCCCCAGCATTTT
TRBJ2-2,many,TRBV12-3/TRBV12-4,TRBD1,CASSPPGQGGRNHAGELFF,TGTGCCAGCAGTCCCCCGGGACAGGGCGGACGGAACCACGCCGGGGAGCTGTTTTTT
TRBJ2-3,-,TRBV5-1,-,CASSLAGGGRSDTQYF,TGCGCCAGCAGCTTGGCCGGGGGCGGGAGATCAGATACGCAGTATTTT
TRBJ2-3,-,TRBV28,TRBD2,CASSPGTSGSTDTQYF,TGTGCCAGCAGTCCCGGGACTAGCGGAAGCACAGATACGCAGTATTTT
TRBJ1-6,once,TRBV28,-,CAARGRDNSPLHF,TGTGCCGCGAGAGGCCGGGATAATTCACCCCTCCACTTT
TRBJ2-1,-,TRBV20-1,-,CSATTVTGLPPYEQFF,TGCAGTGCTACAACCGTCACAGGACTCCCCCCATACGAGCAGTTCTTC
TRBJ1-1,many,TRBV7-9,-,CASSHNPLRQNTEAFF,TGTGCCAGCAGCCATAACCCCCTACGCCAGAACACTGAAGCTTTCTTT
TRBJ2-7,many,TRBV6-2/TRBV6-3,-,CASRLSGGAYEQYF,TGTGCCAGCAGGTTATCCGGGGGAGCCTACGAGCAGTACTTC
TRBJ2-1,many,TRBV10-3,-,CAISGTERPYNEQFF,TGTGCCATCAGTGGAACGGAGCGGCCTTACAATGAGCAGTTCTTC
TRBJ2-5,many,TRBV10-3,TRBD1,CAIIMAGGEINGFSQETQYF,TGTGCCATCATTATGGCAGGGGGCGAAATCAATGGTTTTAGCCAAGAGACCCAGTACTTC